Shown below are 29 T cell receptor beta chains from a single sample sequenced in a study of tumor-infiltrating lymphocytes in primary liver carcinoma. RNA isolated from unsorted whole blood supplied the blood RNA, with germline DNA also extracted. A primer matching the constant region was used to make TCR beta cDNA from about 500 ng of total RNA. Three nested multiplex PCR rounds of slightly modified ARM-PCR generated TCR beta libraries. Forward primers for TRBV1-TRBV30 and a C-beta reverse primer served the first two PCR rounds, at roughly 10 cycles each. TCRdb independently ran MiXCR on the multiplex PCR reads; one entry per CDR3 protein. The data show over 250,000 distinct CDR3 sequences, around 50% seen once. The material sequenced was peripheral blood. These receptors originate from a woman aged 30 to 39 with primary liver carcinoma and hepatitis B virus infection.

This clonotype occurred a few times. The genes are TRBV7-8 and TRBJ2-2; D is undetermined. Looked up from germline, CDR1 is SGHVS and CDR2 is FQNEAQ. V was pared by 6 bases and J by 6 bases, with 23 bases between. The CDR3 spans 17 residues. CDR3 protein: CASSSNSLGPAAGELFF. CDR3 DNA sequence: TGTGCCAGCAGTTCTAATTCTCTGGGCCCCGCGGCCGGGGAGCTGTTTTTT.

About this clonotype itself: Mismatch with germline at one junction end may stem from a read error. This sequence joins TRBV28 and TRBJ1-1; TRBD1 is a possible D gene (5 bases). The CDR3 is 16 amino acids. Germline V gives CDR1 MDHEN, CDR2 SYDVKM. In nucleotides, the CDR3 is TGTGCCAGCAGTTCCCCCCGTGGGGCCAGGAGAACTGATGCTTTCTTT. This codes for CASSSPRGARRTDAFF.

The V call is TRBV7-8, the J call TRBJ2-7; D not resolved. CDR1 and CDR2 (germline): SGHVS, FQNEAQ. The ends were cut back, 2 bases at V and 6 bases at J, with 20 bases in the middle. This CDR3 has 16 residues. The CDR3 bases are TGTGCCAGCAGCTTATTTCCGGCACCCAGAGCCTCCGAGCAGTACTTC. It codes for CASSLFPAPRASEQYF.

Comments on this clonotype: At one boundary the junction diverges from the germline segment, which might be a read error. V gene TRBV11-2 combines with J gene TRBJ2-5; a possible D gene is TRBD1 (6 bases). Per the germline V gene, CDR1 is SGHAT and CDR2 is FQNNGV. This CDR3 is built from 14 residues. The chain's CDR3 is CASSQGLSQETQYF. As DNA, the CDR3 is TGTGCCAGCAGTCAGGGGCTTAGCCAAGAAACCCAGTACTTC.

This clonotype has ten or more counts. The DNA for the CDR3 is TGTGCCAGCAGCTTAGTGGGTGGCGGGATGTTGAATGAGCAGTTCTTC. As protein: CASSLVGGGMLNEQFF. The rearrangement joins TRBV11-2 to TRBJ2-1; tentative D call: TRBD2 (6 bases). CDR3 length: 16 residues. V dropped 1 base and J dropped 7 bases, with 17 bases sitting between them. The V gene's germline CDR1 is SGHAT and CDR2 FQNNGV.

The chain combines TRBV24-1 with TRBJ2-7, with TRBD2 as a possible D gene (6 bases). There are 13 residues in the CDR3. Between the trimmed V and J ends, which lost 9 bases and 5 bases, there was a span of 16 bases. Germline V lookup: CDR1 KGHDR, CDR2 SFDVKD. The CDR3 coding sequence is TGTGCCACCGGTATGGGGGGAGAGGACGAGCAGTACTTC. This translates into CATGMGGEDEQYF.

This clonotype showed up just once. V usage is TRBV11-2 and J usage is TRBJ2-5; D may be TRBD1 (5 bases). V shed 6 bases and J shed 6 bases, with 17 bases lying between them. The CDR3 has 14 amino acids. Germline V CDR1 and CDR2: SGHAT, FQNNGV. The CDR3 loop is CASRSRVLAKTQYF. The CDR3, as DNA: TGTGCCAGCAGATCCAGGGTTCTCGCAAAGACCCAGTACTTC. Full variable domain (missing parts from reference TRBV11-2 and TRBJ2-5): EAGVAQSPRYKIIEKRQSVAFWCNPISGHATLYWYQQILGQGPKLLIQFQNNGVVDDSQLPKDRFSAERLKGVDSTLKIQPAKLEDSAVYLCASRSRVLAKTQYFGPGTRLLVL.

This clonotype was counted ten times or more. The junction shows a germline mismatch at one end, possibly a read error. The rearrangement joins TRBV12-3 or TRBV12-4 to TRBJ2-7; the match to TRBD1 covers 10 bases. The CDR3 totals 14 residues. The CDR3 is CASSSRQGAREQHF. The CDR3 DNA reads as TGTGCCAGCAGTTCACGACAGGGGGCGAGGGAGCAGCACTTC.

This clonotype has just a few counts. The genes are TRBV20-1 and TRBJ1-1; D call uncertain. The CDR3 loop spans 11 amino acids. Germline loops: CDR1 DFQATT, CDR2 SNEGSKA (reference sequence). V was cut by 0 bases and J by 2 bases, with 1 base left in between. The CDR3 here is CSARENTEAFF. CDR3 sequence (DNA): TGCAGTGCTAGAGAAAACACTGAAGCTTTCTTT.

This clonotype was observed a handful of times. A junction boundary mismatches the germline segment, possibly from a read error. The V call is TRBV6-5, the J call TRBJ2-7, with 11 positions matching TRBD2. In germline, CDR1 is MNHEY, CDR2 SVGAGI. This CDR3 comprises 15 residues. Written as DNA, the CDR3 is TGTGCCAGCAGCCTAACTAGCGGGAGCTCCGACGAGCAGTACTTC. It translates to CASSLTSGSSDEQYF.

The rearrangement joins TRBV7-9 to TRBJ2-3; TRBD2 agrees at 7 bases. Per germline, CDR1 SEHNR and CDR2 FQNEAQ (reference sequence). The CDR3 covers 15 residues. V gave up 6 bases and J gave up 10 bases; unmatched junction bases: 16. The CDR3 region is CASSPLNAGVPSQYF. CDR3 nucleotide sequence: TGTGCCAGCAGTCCCTTAAATGCGGGAGTCCCGTCGCAGTATTTT.

Comments on this clonotype: The junction differs from germline at one of its ends, possibly a read error. The chain joins TRBV29-1 to TRBJ1-1; D is undetermined. Germline values: CDR1 SQVTM, CDR2 ANQGSEA. This CDR3 contains 10 residues. CDR3 sequence (DNA): TGCGGCGTCACGGACGCTGAAGCTTTCTTT. This sequence encodes CGVTDAEAFF.

J is TRBJ1-5 and V is TRBV6-1; no clear D gene. Germline V lookup: CDR1 MNHNS, CDR2 SASEGT. Trimming took 8 bases from V and 1 from J, leaving 12 bases between them. The CDR3 runs to 14 residues. CDR3 region: CASLNKASNQPQHF. DNA for the CDR3: TGTGCCAGCCTGAACAAGGCGAGCAATCAGCCCCAGCATTTT.

A word on this clonotype: A much larger clone is a single base away; this may be a read error. The chain couples TRBV14 to TRBJ2-3; D remains unclear. Trimming took off 2 bases at V and 0 bases at J, with 12 bases between the two ends. The CDR3 is made up of 16 amino acids. Per germline, CDR1 SGHDN and CDR2 FVKESK. This CDR3 reads CASSQWRSSSTDTQYF. In nucleotides, the CDR3 is TGTGCCAGCAGCCAATGGCGGAGTTCTAGCACAGATACGCAGTATTTT.

In its sample, this clonotype was seen a few times. This rearrangement joins TRBV6-2 or TRBV6-3 to TRBJ2-1, with 8 positions matching TRBD1. The germline CDR1 and CDR2 sequences are MNHEY and SVGEGT. The ends lost 5 bases at V and 1 base at J; junction bases unmatched: 4. The CDR3 is 15 amino acids. Here the CDR3 reads CASSNRDRSYNEQFF. The CDR3 bases are TGTGCCAGCAGTAATCGGGACAGGTCCTACAATGAGCAGTTCTTC.

This clonotype was counted only a few times. The chain recombines TRBV12-3 or TRBV12-4 with TRBJ1-2, with D unclear. V was clipped by 6 bases and J by 8 bases, with 16 bases between them. The CDR3 contains 13 residues. In nucleotides, the CDR3 is TGTGCCAGCAGCCCCTCCGGGTTGAGGGGCTACACCTTC. Amino acid sequence: CASSPSGLRGYTF.

Notes on this clonotype: A read error is possible here, since a much larger clone lies one base away. The chain links TRBV12-3 or TRBV12-4 to TRBJ1-3; D call uncertain. CDR3 length equals 14 residues. The ends were cut back, 7 bases at V and 4 bases at J, with 14 bases in the middle. The CDR3 region has the DNA TGTGCCAGCACTTCAAGCCCGGGGGGAAACACCATATATTTT. Translation: CASTSSPGGNTIYF.

This clonotype has only a few counts. The V call is TRBV4-1, the J call TRBJ2-1, with a possible D match to TRBD1 (6 bases). V was pared by 0 bases and J by 5 bases, with 11 bases between. Looked up from germline, CDR1 is MGHRA and CDR2 is YSYEKL. The CDR3 totals 15 residues. CDR3 sequence: CASSQDQAGDNEQFF. The CDR3 DNA reads as TGCGCCAGCAGCCAAGATCAGGCAGGGGACAATGAGCAGTTCTTC.

This clonotype was found once. A junction end diverges from the germline sequence, so it may reflect a read error. The rearrangement links TRBV11-1 to TRBJ2-7, with TRBD2 as a possible D gene (5 bases). CDR1 is SGHAT and CDR2 is FQDESV in the germline V gene (reference sequence). CDR3 length equals 13 residues. CDR3 residues: CANSSGVSNEQYF. The CDR3 DNA is TGTGCCAACAGCTCCGGGGTATCCAACGAGCAGTACTTC. Full variable domain (remainder filled in from reference TRBV11-1 and TRBJ2-7): EAEVAQSPRYKITEKSQAVAFWCDPISGHATLYWYRQILGQGPELLVQFQDESVVDDSQLPKDRFSAERLKGVDSTLKIQPAELGDSAMYLCANSSGVSNEQYFGPGTRLTVT.

This clonotype was counted a single time. The chain combines TRBV11-2 with TRBJ2-1; D not resolved. The CDR3 contains 15 residues. With 1 base removed from V and 8 bases from J, the gap between germline ends came to 15 bases. CDR1 and CDR2 from the germline V gene are SGHAT and FQNNGV. CDR3 DNA sequence: TGTGCCAGCAGCTTAGTCCCGAGAGGACCCCATGAGCAGTTCTTC. Protein sequence: CASSLVPRGPHEQFF. Supplemented by reference TRBV11-2 and TRBJ2-1, the full variable domain reads EAGVAQSPRYKIIEKRQSVAFWCNPISGHATLYWYQQILGQGPKLLIQFQNNGVVDDSQLPKDRFSAERLKGVDSTLKIQPAKLEDSAVYLCASSLVPRGPHEQFFGPGTRLTVL.

In regard to this clonotype: This may stem from a read error, because a much larger clone lies one nucleotide away. CDR3 loop: CTSSQGSGSYNEQFF. The CDR3 nucleotides read TGTACCAGCAGCCAAGGGTCGGGGAGTTACAATGAGCAGTTCTTC. The chain combines TRBV4-2 with TRBJ2-1; tentatively, D is TRBD2 (5 bases). Germline assignment: CDR1 LGHNA and CDR2 YNFKEQ. The length of the CDR3 is 15 residues.

The chain joins TRBV4-1 to TRBJ2-5, with D perhaps TRBD1 (5 bases). Trimming removed 0 bases from V and 5 bases from J, with 13 bases in between. CDR1 and CDR2 (germline): MGHRA, YSYEKL. The CDR3 length is 15 residues. The CDR3 reads CASSQEAGRRETQYF. The CDR3 DNA follows: TGCGCCAGCAGCCAAGAGGCAGGGCGCCGGGAGACCCAGTACTTC.

This clonotype was counted ten times or more. V is TRBV11-2 and J is TRBJ2-1; D possibly corresponds to TRBD1 (6 bases). Germline assignment: CDR1 SGHAT and CDR2 FQNNGV. The CDR3 length is 13 residues. The V and J ends lost 7 bases and 5 bases respectively, with 12 bases between them. CDR3 sequence: CASTSYRDNEQFF. In DNA, the CDR3 is TGTGCCAGCACTAGCTACAGGGACAATGAGCAGTTCTTC.

This clonotype has a handful of counts. A read error may be the cause here, since a much bigger clone is one base away. The chain is built from TRBV12-3 or TRBV12-4 and TRBJ2-1; the D is unclear. The CDR3 has 11 residues. Here the CDR3 DNA reads TGTGCCAGCAGTTTAGGGGCGGATGAGTCCTTC. Protein: CASSLGADESF.

For this clonotype: With a much larger clone just one base away, this may be a read error. The DNA for the CDR3 is TGTGCCTGGAGTGTACGGTGGGGTAGAACTAGCACAGATACGCAGTATTTT. Protein: CAWSVRWGRTSTDTQYF. The chain is built from TRBV30 and TRBJ2-3, with no clear D. The CDR3 sequence is 17 residues long. Trimming removed 0 bases at V and 0 bases at J, with 16 bases between. Germline CDR1 reads GTSNPN; CDR2 reads SVGIG (reference sequence). The full variable domain, with the rest looked up from reference TRBV30 and TRBJ2-3, is SQTIHQWPATLVQPVGSPLSLECTVEGTSNPNLYWYRQAAGRGLQLLFYSVGIGQISSEVPQNLSASRPQDRQFILSSKKLLLSDSGFYLCAWSVRWGRTSTDTQYFGPGTRLTVL.

With respect to this clonotype: Since a much larger clone is just one base distant, this may be a read error. This chain links TRBV10-3 with TRBJ1-5, with D perhaps TRBD1 (6 bases). The CDR3 loop spans 16 amino acids. V was pared by 0 bases and J by 6 bases, with 15 bases between. Germline CDR1 and CDR2: ENHRY and SYGVKD. For the CDR3, the DNA is TGTGCCATCAGTGAGTCTCAGACAGGCGCGTGTCAGCCCCAGCATTTT. Translation gives CAISESQTGACQPQHF.

In regard to this clonotype: A much larger clonotype is one base distant, so this may be a read error. The V gene is TRBV6-1, the J gene TRBJ2-7, with 8 bases matching TRBD1. Losses at the gene ends were 6 bases for V and 2 bases for J; bases not matched to a gene: 3. Germline V lookup: CDR1 MNHNS, CDR2 SASEGT. The CDR3 is 13 residues long. The CDR3 sequence is CASRRDRTYEQYF. The CDR3 DNA is TGTGCCAGCAGGCGGGACAGGACCTACGAGCAGTACTTC.

Turning to this clonotype: A much more abundant neighbour one base away suggests this may be a read error. The J gene is TRBJ2-7, the V gene TRBV4-3; D uncertain. CDR1 is LGHNA and CDR2 is YSLEER in the germline V gene. This CDR3 contains 14 residues. Trimming removed 1 base from V and 4 bases from J, with 11 bases in between. The CDR3: CASSQACGSYEQYF. In DNA, the CDR3 is TGCGCCAGCAGCCAAGCGTGTGGGTCGTACGAGCAGTACTTC.

This clonotype was picked up one time. A much larger clone lies a single base off, so this may be a read error. This CDR3 fails to terminate in the conserved phenylalanine or tryptophan, so it likely reflects a read error. V usage is TRBV5-6 and J usage is TRBJ2-1; D gene unclear. Per germline, CDR1 SGHDT and CDR2 YYEEEE. The V end was cut by 0 bases, the J end by 2 bases, with 12 bases between. The length of the CDR3 is 16 residues. The CDR3: CASSLDGRIAYNEQFL. Here the CDR3 DNA reads TGTGCCAGCAGCTTGGACGGTAGAATTGCCTACAATGAGCAGTTCCTC.